Presented here are 32 T cell receptor beta chains from one specimen sequenced in a study of blood T cell repertoires in COVID-19. Clones were read by immunoSEQ multiplex PCR, and TCRdb kept only the in-frame ones, dropping some. The sample has about 150,000 clones, approximately 86% seen once. The source material was peripheral blood. All receptors derive from a man in his fifties or sixties with COVID-19, enrolled during active disease.

The rearrangement joins TRBV18 to TRBJ2-5; D not certain. V was cut by 8 bases and J by 0 bases, with 4 bases left in between. This CDR3 spans 11 amino acids. Germline CDR1 reads KGHSH; CDR2 reads LQKENI. Here the CDR3 DNA reads TGTGCCAGCCAGAACCAAGAGACCCAGTACTTC. Protein: CASQNQETQYF.

The chain couples TRBV24-1 to TRBJ1-2; a possible D gene is TRBD1 (6 bases). This CDR3 has 12 amino acids. Between the trimmed V and J ends, which lost 10 bases and 7 bases, there was a span of 15 bases. Germline values: CDR1 KGHDR, CDR2 SFDVKD. CDR3 sequence (DNA): TGTGCCACGGCTCCAGGGGCCGGTGGCTACACCTTC. It specifies CATAPGAGGYTF.

This chain links TRBV27 with TRBJ1-5; 11 positions match TRBD1. V dropped 5 bases and J dropped 5; count of bases not matched to a gene: 11. This CDR3 has 17 amino acids. Per the germline V gene, CDR1 is MNHEY and CDR2 is SMNVEV (reference sequence). CDR3 nucleotide sequence: TGTGCCAGCAGTCGCAGACCACCGGGACAGGGGGATCAGCCCCAGCATTTT. This encodes CASSRRPPGQGDQPQHF.

The chain combines TRBV7-2 with TRBJ1-2; TRBD1 matches at 10 bases. The V gene end was trimmed by 1 base and the J gene end by 4 bases; junction bases not matched to a gene: 3. The CDR3 consists of 15 residues. Germline V lookup: CDR1 SGHTA, CDR2 FQGNSA. The CDR3 sequence is CASSLVGDRGYGYTF. CDR3 coding DNA: TGTGCCAGCAGCTTAGTTGGGGACAGGGGCTATGGCTACACCTTC.

CDR3: CSVGLAGGPETQYF. For the CDR3, the DNA is TGCAGCGTGGGACTAGCGGGAGGGCCAGAGACCCAGTACTTC. The J gene is TRBJ2-5, the V gene TRBV29-1, with 16 positions matching TRBD2. This CDR3 spans 14 amino acids. The trim removed 6 bases at V and 4 bases at J, leaving 2 bases unmatched. Germline assignment: CDR1 SQVTM and CDR2 ANQGSEA.

The genes are TRBV7-6 and TRBJ1-2, with TRBD1 as a possible D gene (6 bases). This CDR3 is 13 amino acids long. Trimming cost V 2 bases and J 5 bases, with 9 bases left between them. Looked up from germline, CDR1 is SGHVS and CDR2 is FNYEAQ. CDR3 region: CASSLTQGYGYTF. The CDR3 coding sequence is TGTGCCAGCAGCTTAACCCAGGGGTATGGCTACACCTTC.

V is TRBV27 and J is TRBJ2-1; 9 nucleotides agree with TRBD2. There are 16 residues in the CDR3. J gave up 3 bases and V 3 bases, and 6 bases lay outside the gene matches. Germline-derived CDR1 and CDR2 are MNHEY and SMNVEV (reference sequence). The chain's CDR3 is CASSFLAGTLYNEQFF. The CDR3 coding sequence is TGTGCCAGCAGTTTTCTAGCGGGGACCCTCTACAATGAGCAGTTCTTC.

This clone was seen a handful of times. This chain joins TRBV5-5 and TRBJ2-1; 10 bases fit TRBD2. This CDR3 region has 14 residues. Germline CDR1 SGHKS, CDR2 YYEKEE (reference sequence). V trimming: 5 bases; J trimming: 9 bases; junction bases outside the gene matches: 8. DNA of the CDR3: TGTGCCAGCAGTCCCCTAGCGGGAGCGCTTGAGCAGTTCTTC. Residues: CASSPLAGALEQFF.

The CDR3 sequence is CASSLSRQLETQYF. The CDR3 nucleotides read TGTGCCAGCAGCTTGAGTCGACAGTTAGAGACCCAGTACTTC. The chain has TRBV7-2 and TRBJ2-5; possibly TRBD1 for D (5 bases). CDR3 length: 14 residues. V was clipped by 3 bases and J by 4 bases, with 12 bases between them. CDR1 is SGHTA, CDR2 FQGNSA, per germline.

This chain connects TRBV6-5 to TRBJ1-1; possible D gene TRBD1, 5 bases. Trimming left V 7 bases short and J 1 base short, with 13 bases between. The length of the CDR3 is 14 residues. Germline V gene lookup returns CDR1 MNHEY and CDR2 SVGAGI. The CDR3 DNA is TGTGCCAGCATCCAAGGTGGGGCGAACACTGAAGCTTTCTTT. Its translation: CASIQGGANTEAFF.

This chain connects TRBV7-9 to TRBJ2-7; 10 nucleotides line up with TRBD2. The germline V gene encodes CDR1 SEHNR and CDR2 FQNEAQ (reference sequence). The CDR3 contains 14 residues. After removal of 6 bases from V and 0 bases from J, the junction contained 2 bases not matched to a gene. CDR3 nucleotides: TGTGCCAGCAGAACTAGCGGGGACTCCTACGAGCAGTACTTC. As protein: CASRTSGDSYEQYF.

The count of this clone is one. V is TRBV3-1 (or the pseudogene TRBV3-2) and J is TRBJ1-5, with D possibly matching TRBD1 (5 bases). The V and J ends lost 4 bases and 2 bases respectively, with 9 bases between them. The CDR3 length is 14 residues. Germline V gene sequence: CDR1 LGHDT, CDR2 YNNKEL (reference sequence). CDR3 loop: CASSLWGGNQPQHF. The DNA for the CDR3 is TGTGCCAGCAGCCTTTGGGGGGGCAATCAGCCCCAGCATTTT.

This clone was found once. This sequence joins TRBV14 and TRBJ2-5, with D tentatively TRBD2 (5 bases). V lost 1 base to trimming and J lost 5 bases, with 8 bases between them. This CDR3 region has 13 residues. CDR1 is SGHDN, CDR2 FVKESK, per germline. CDR3 nucleotides: TGTGCCAGCAGCCAAGGAGGGTTGGAGACCCAGTACTTC. Amino acids: CASSQGGLETQYF.

The chain employs TRBV27 and TRBJ2-1; D is possibly TRBD2 (6 bases). CDR1 and CDR2 from the germline V gene are MNHEY and SMNVEV (reference sequence). The CDR3 is 15 amino acids. With 6 bases removed from V and 3 bases from J, the gap between germline ends came to 15 bases. CDR3 coding DNA: TGTGCCAGCAGGGCGGGATGGGATTTCTACAATGAGCAGTTCTTC. Translation gives CASRAGWDFYNEQFF.

This chain connects TRBV5-1 to TRBJ2-5; TRBD1 might be the D (5 bases). CDR1 SGHRS and CDR2 YFSETQ come from the germline V gene. V was trimmed by 3 bases and J by 5 bases, leaving 14 bases between them. The CDR3 is 14 residues long. This CDR3 is CASSSLAGMETQYF. CDR3 sequence (DNA): TGCGCCAGCAGCTCCTTGGCAGGGATGGAGACCCAGTACTTC.

The gene calls are TRBV18 and TRBJ1-1; possible D gene TRBD1, 5 bases. Germline V lookup: CDR1 KGHSH, CDR2 LQKENI. Trimming stripped 1 base from V and 5 bases from J, with 11 bases between. The CDR3 sequence is 14 residues long. The CDR3 coding sequence is TGTGCCAGCTCACCACTAAAGGGGCCGACTGAAGCTTTCTTT. It codes for CASSPLKGPTEAFF. The full variable domain, its missing parts supplied by reference TRBV18 and TRBJ1-1, is NAGVMQNPRHLVRRRGQEARLRCSPMKGHSHVYWYRQLPEEGLKFMVYLQKENIIDESGMPKERFSAEFPKEGPSILRIQQVVRGDSAAYFCASSPLKGPTEAFFGQGTRLTVV.

This chain uses TRBV9 with TRBJ1-3; TRBD1 is a possible D gene (6 bases). CDR3 size: 17 residues. Germline-derived CDR1 and CDR2 are SGDLS and YYNGEE. Trimming pared 4 bases from V and 0 bases from J, leaving 17 bases between. The CDR3: CASSPTDSLISGNTIYF. DNA for the CDR3: TGTGCCAGCAGCCCCACGGACAGCCTAATCTCTGGAAACACCATATATTTT.

The chain joins TRBV5-4 to TRBJ2-1; 10 bases line up with TRBD2. V trimming: 0 bases; J trimming: 7 bases; junction bases outside the gene matches: 4. The V gene's germline CDR1 is SGHNT and CDR2 YYREEE (reference sequence). This CDR3 region has 15 residues. In nucleotides, the CDR3 is TGTGCCAGCAGCTTGGTGACTAGCGGGCCGAATGAGCAGTTCTTC. Residues: CASSLVTSGPNEQFF.

This clone came up a few times. V and J are TRBV18 and TRBJ1-5; TRBD1 matches 10 bases. The CDR3 covers 15 residues. The V and J ends lost 4 bases and 5 bases, in that order; junction bases with no gene match: 5. Germline values: CDR1 KGHSH, CDR2 LQKENI. This chain's CDR3 is CASSRGTGVHQPQHF. In DNA, the CDR3 is TGTGCCAGCTCACGTGGGACAGGGGTCCATCAGCCCCAGCATTTT.

V is TRBV25-1 and J is TRBJ1-4; 9 bases are a match to TRBD1. Germline lookup yields CDR1 MGHDK and CDR2 SYGVNS. The length of the CDR3 is 15 residues. V lost 3 bases and J lost 5; bases outside the gene matches: 4. This CDR3 is CASSDAGTGNEKLFF. The CDR3 coding sequence is TGTGCCAGCAGTGACGCCGGGACAGGGAATGAAAAACTGTTTTTT. The complete variable domain, with remaining parts taken from reference TRBV25-1 and TRBJ1-4, reads EADIYQTPRYLVIGTGKKITLECSQTMGHDKMYWYQQDPGMELHLIHYSYGVNSTEKGDLSSESTVSRIRTEHFPLTLESARPSHTSQYLCASSDAGTGNEKLFFGSGTQLSVL.

DNA of the CDR3: TGTGCCAGCAGCTTACCTATACTCAGGGAGGTTCATGGCTACACCTTC. Translated: CASSLPILREVHGYTF. The rearrangement joins TRBV7-2 to TRBJ1-2, with a tentative D call TRBD1 (5 bases). V was pared by 2 bases and J by 6 bases, with 19 bases between. Germline V lookup: CDR1 SGHTA, CDR2 FQGNSA. The CDR3 consists of 16 residues.

J is TRBJ2-1 and V is TRBV6-5; 7 bases line up with TRBD2. This CDR3 has 15 amino acids. The germline V gene encodes CDR1 MNHEY and CDR2 SVGAGI. Trimming cost V 8 bases and J 0 bases; bases outside gene matches: 7. CDR3 DNA: TGTGCCAGCGGGGACTACCAGAGCTCCTACAATGAGCAGTTCTTC. It codes for CASGDYQSSYNEQFF.

V is TRBV28 and J is TRBJ1-5, with TRBD1 matching over 7 bases. The CDR3 contains 15 residues. J lost 2 bases, V lost 5 bases, and 6 bases had no gene match. CDR1 and CDR2 (germline): MDHEN, SYDVKM. The CDR3 DNA reads as TGTGCCAGCAGTCGGACAGGAGGAGGCAATCAGCCCCAGCATTTT. Translation gives CASSRTGGGNQPQHF.

The chain uses TRBV7-2 and TRBJ2-1, with D tentatively TRBD2 (6 bases). This CDR3 is 14 amino acids long. Germline V gene sequence: CDR1 SGHTA, CDR2 FQGNSA. Trimming stripped 3 bases from V and 9 bases from J, with 15 bases between. The DNA for the CDR3 is TGTGCCAGCAGCTTGGGGGTCTTGGGGGGTGAGCAGTTCTTC. This translates into CASSLGVLGGEQFF.

This sequence joins TRBV7-9 and TRBJ1-2; no definite D call. The V gene lost 1 base and the J gene lost 3 bases, with 12 bases spanning the gap. This CDR3 is built from 15 residues. Per germline, CDR1 SEHNR and CDR2 FQNEAQ (reference sequence). CDR3 sequence (DNA): TGTGCCAGCAGCTTAGTAGAGGTCGGATACTATGGCTACACCTTC. Its protein product is CASSLVEVGYYGYTF.

This chain links TRBV15 with TRBJ2-3, with 11 bases matching TRBD2. The CDR3 loop spans 17 amino acids. The germline gives CDR1 LNHNV, CDR2 YYDKDF (reference sequence). V lost 5 bases and J lost 6; bases outside the gene matches: 13. The CDR3 protein is CATSGLAGGIHSDTQYF. DNA of the CDR3: TGTGCCACCAGCGGGCTAGCGGGAGGAATACACAGTGATACGCAGTATTTT.

V usage is TRBV28 and J usage is TRBJ2-3, with D possibly matching TRBD1 (6 bases). Deletions cut 1 base from V and 3 bases from J, with 8 bases between. This CDR3 has 14 residues. Germline V gene lookup returns CDR1 MDHEN and CDR2 SYDVKM. CDR3: CASSLSQGTDTQYF. The CDR3 coding sequence is TGTGCCAGCAGTTTATCGCAGGGGACAGATACGCAGTATTTT.

The V and J genes are TRBV7-2 and TRBJ2-6; a possible D gene is TRBD1 (5 bases). The CDR3 runs to 16 residues. V was pared by 4 bases and J by 0 bases, with 10 bases between. CDR1 is SGHTA, CDR2 FQGNSA, per germline. The CDR3 bases are TGTGCCAGCAGCTCACAGGTTGGCTCTGGGGCCAACGTCCTGACTTTC. Translated: CASSSQVGSGANVLTF.

This rearrangement joins TRBV3-1 (or the pseudogene TRBV3-2) to TRBJ1-1; 12 bases fit TRBD1. J gave up 9 bases and V 1 base, and 9 bases lay outside the gene matches. Germline CDR1 LGHDT, CDR2 YNNKEL (reference sequence). The CDR3 loop spans 16 amino acids. CDR3 region: CASSQGGTGGPQQAFF. The DNA of the CDR3 is TGTGCCAGCAGCCAAGGGGGGACAGGGGGCCCGCAACAAGCTTTCTTT.

This chain links TRBV6-6 with TRBJ2-3, with 10 positions matching TRBD1. V shed 5 bases and J 6 bases; nucleotides not matched to a gene: 11. The length of the CDR3 is 16 residues. The germline V gene encodes CDR1 MNHNY and CDR2 SVGAGI (reference sequence). CDR3 sequence reads: CASSPGRTGGRDTQYF. The CDR3 bases are TGTGCCAGCAGTCCGGGGAGGACAGGGGGTCGGGATACGCAGTATTTT.

The rearrangement uses TRBV6-5 and TRBJ2-2; 9 bases map to TRBD2. Germline lookup yields CDR1 MNHEY and CDR2 SVGAGI. CDR3 length: 16 amino acids. Unmatched junction bases numbered 7, after V lost 2 bases and J lost 6 bases. CDR3 DNA: TGTGCCAGCAGTTACGCCCTAGCGGGGCGGGCCGGGGAGCTGTTTTTT. Amino acid sequence: CASSYALAGRAGELFF.

The V call is TRBV6-5, the J call TRBJ1-5; possibly TRBD1 for D (6 bases). V lost 2 bases to trimming and J lost 6 bases, with 14 bases between them. This CDR3 contains 15 residues. CDR1 is MNHEY and CDR2 is SVGAGI in the germline V gene. As DNA, the CDR3 is TGTGCCAGCAGTTACCCTCAACAGGGCTCTCAGCCCCAGCATTTT. It yields the protein CASSYPQQGSQPQHF.